These 3 T cell receptor beta chains were all obtained from the same sample, sequenced in a study of control samples from healthy donors and cancer patients. The assay was immunoSEQ multiplex PCR, and TCRdb's table has in-frame clones only and misses some. The sample includes fewer than 200,000 clones, approximately 90% of them seen just once. The material sequenced was blood. These receptor sequences come from a man in his thirties or forties in good health.

The chain combines TRBV5-6 with TRBJ2-5; TRBD1 matches at 8 bases. Losses at the gene ends were 4 bases for V and 6 bases for J; bases not matched to a gene: 5. This CDR3 spans 13 amino acids. CDR1 and CDR2 (germline): SGHDT, YYEEEE. In DNA form, the CDR3 reads TGTGCCAGCAGCCGCACAGGGGGAAAGACCCAGTACTTC. Encoded protein: CASSRTGGKTQYF.

The chain carries TRBV2 and TRBJ1-5; the D gene is possibly TRBD1 (6 bases). V was clipped by 6 bases and J by 3 bases, with 12 bases between them. Germline loops: CDR1 SNHLY, CDR2 FYNNEI. This CDR3 contains 14 residues. CDR3 protein: CASRPTGPNQPQHF. CDR3 sequence (DNA): TGTGCCAGCAGACCCACAGGGCCCAATCAGCCCCAGCATTTT. Combining the CDR3 with reference TRBV2 and TRBJ1-5 gives the whole variable domain EPEVTQTPSHQVTQMGQEVILRCVPISNHLYFYWYRQILGQKVEFLVSFYNNEISEKSEIFDDQFSVERPDGSNFTLKIRSTKLEDSAMYFCASRPTGPNQPQHFGDGTRLSIL.

As DNA, the CDR3 is TGCGCCAGCAGCCAAGACAGGGAACCGGCCTATGGCTACACCTTC. It specifies CASSQDREPAYGYTF. The chain combines TRBV4-3 with TRBJ1-2; D is perhaps TRBD1 (5 bases). The CDR3 runs 15 residues. Trimming removed 0 bases at V and 4 bases at J, with 12 bases between. From germline, CDR1 is LGHNA and CDR2 YSLEER.